The clone carrying this TCR beta chain was recorded a few times. The antigen is not known. Amplified TCR beta CDR3 regions derived from RNA transcripts. Carried out on the TCR CDR3, a first-round RT-PCR used the HTBI primer set. TCRdb re-derived calls from the multiplex PCR reads in MiXCR, one entry per CDR3 protein. The table has 690,000 or so distinct CDR3 sequences, around 19% seen once. Diagnoses were made from clinical symptoms, serum measures (thyroxine and TRAb), thyroid ultrasound and orbital computed tomography. Drawn at first hyperthyroidism diagnosis, the blood sample preceded any ophthalmopathy symptoms. An approximately 9.8 ml volume of fresh peripheral blood provided the PBMCs. The CDR3 loop spans 12 amino acids. V lost 8 bases to trimming and J lost 5 bases, with 10 bases between them. CDR1 is MNHEY, CDR2 SVGEGT, per germline. This sample was included in a study of T cells in Graves' hyperthyroidism and ophthalmopathy.

Study conclusions and caveats: Most expanded thyroid clonotypes above 0.001 recurred in blood.

The sequenced material came from blood. This TCR was sampled from a woman aged 45-65 years with Graves' hyperthyroidism that later progressed to Graves' ophthalmopathy. This sequence joins TRBV6-2 or TRBV6-3 and TRBJ2-1; D is possibly TRBD2 (6 bases). CDR3 protein: CASGGYNNEQFF. In DNA, the CDR3 is TGTGCCAGCGGAGGGTACAACAATGAGCAGTTCTTC.